The T cell receptor (beta chain) under discussion was sequenced for a study of post-analysis software for immune sequencing data. The V gene end was trimmed by 6 bases and the J gene end by 1 base; junction bases not matched to a gene: 5. The CDR3 extends over 16 amino acids. In regard to this clonotype: Its matching antigen is unknown.

Study results and caveats: Patients showed TRBV5-6, TRBV5-1 and TRBV20-1 among a few TRBV segments more frequent than in controls.

Sequencing libraries made from TCR beta cDNA carried unique molecular identifiers. TCRdb passed the PCR reads through MiXCR, listing each CDR3 protein once. Among 650,000 to 850,000 distinct CDR3 sequences listed, about 57% were seen once. This clonotype was obtained from a girl aged 10-17 years with multiple sclerosis. The chain is built from TRBV12-3 or TRBV12-4 and TRBJ1-4; 10 bases line up with TRBD1. The sequencing sample was made of blood. In DNA form, the CDR3 reads TGTGCCAGCAGACGACAGGGGGCGGTAACTAATGAAAAACTGTTTTTT. The encoded protein is CASRRQGAVTNEKLFF.